Presented here are 5 T cell receptor beta chains from one specimen sequenced in a study of T cell responses to AZD1222 COVID-19 vaccine. The table came from immunoSEQ multiplex PCR; TCRdb's copy has only in-frame clones and leaves some out. The sample has under 170,000 clones, 90% seen once; the top ten hold about 3.2%. The specimen was peripheral blood, collected 28 days after the second AZD1222 dose. The source is an adult who received the AZD1222 COVID-19 vaccine.

The chain joins TRBV6-5 to TRBJ1-2; D not resolved. Germline values: CDR1 MNHEY, CDR2 SVGAGI. Trimming cost V 7 bases and J 1 base, with 13 bases left between them. CDR3 length: 14 residues. The CDR3 sequence: CASTLADLNYGYTF. CDR3 nucleotides: TGTGCCAGCACATTGGCGGATCTTAACTATGGCTACACCTTC.

The V gene is TRBV7-2, the J gene TRBJ2-3, with 14 nucleotides matching TRBD2. Germline V gives CDR1 SGHTA, CDR2 FQGNSA. The V and J ends lost 5 bases and 9 bases, in that order; junction bases with no gene match: 7. CDR3 length: 15 amino acids. The CDR3 DNA is TGTGCCAGCAGCGCCTCCGGGACTAGCGGGGGAACGCAGTATTTT. It encodes CASSASGTSGGTQYF.

V and J are TRBV29-1 and TRBJ1-2, with D unclear. Germline V gives CDR1 SQVTM, CDR2 ANQGSEA. Trimming left V 6 bases short and J 3 bases short, with 17 bases between. The CDR3 consists of 14 residues. CDR3: CSVKLWEVDYGYTF. The CDR3 DNA sequence: TGCAGCGTCAAACTGTGGGAGGTTGACTATGGCTACACCTTC.

The chain joins TRBV6-5 to TRBJ1-4; possible D gene TRBD1, 5 bases. The CDR3 has 15 amino acids. Germline-derived CDR1 and CDR2 are MNHEY and SVGAGI. V lost 6 bases and J lost 0, with 11 bases in between. The CDR3 coding sequence is TGTGCCAGCAGAGACGGAGGGGCAACTAATGAAAAACTGTTTTTT. It specifies CASRDGGATNEKLFF.

The J gene is TRBJ2-7, the V gene TRBV28; 7 bases line up with TRBD1. The germline V gene has CDR1 MDHEN and CDR2 SYDVKM. The CDR3 length is 15 residues. The junction had 11 bases not matched to a gene; V was cut back by 3 bases and J by 6 bases. CDR3 loop: CASSLSTGPLFEQYF. The CDR3 DNA reads TGTGCCAGCAGTTTGTCGACAGGGCCCCTTTTCGAGCAGTACTTC.